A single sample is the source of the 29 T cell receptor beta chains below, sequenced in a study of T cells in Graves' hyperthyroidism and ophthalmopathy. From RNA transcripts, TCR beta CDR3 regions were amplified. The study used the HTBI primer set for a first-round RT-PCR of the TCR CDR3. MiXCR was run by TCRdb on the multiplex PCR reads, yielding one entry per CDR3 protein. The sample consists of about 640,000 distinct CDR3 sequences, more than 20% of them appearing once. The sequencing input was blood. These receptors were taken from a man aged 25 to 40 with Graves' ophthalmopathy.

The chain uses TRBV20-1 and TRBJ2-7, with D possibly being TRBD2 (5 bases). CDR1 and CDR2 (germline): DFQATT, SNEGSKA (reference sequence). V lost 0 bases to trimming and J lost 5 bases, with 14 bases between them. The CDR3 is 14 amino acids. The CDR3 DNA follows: TGCAGTGCTAGAGATCCCCTAGCAGCCAACGAGCAGTACTTC. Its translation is CSARDPLAANEQYF.

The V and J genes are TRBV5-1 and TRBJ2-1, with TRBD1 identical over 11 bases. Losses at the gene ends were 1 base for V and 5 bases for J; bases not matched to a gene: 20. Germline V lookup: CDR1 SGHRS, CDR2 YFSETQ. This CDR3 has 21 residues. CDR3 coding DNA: TGCGCCAGCAGCTTGCCAGGACAGGGGGCTTCGAGCCGGACCTATAACAATGAGCAGTTCTTC. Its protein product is CASSLPGQGASSRTYNNEQFF.

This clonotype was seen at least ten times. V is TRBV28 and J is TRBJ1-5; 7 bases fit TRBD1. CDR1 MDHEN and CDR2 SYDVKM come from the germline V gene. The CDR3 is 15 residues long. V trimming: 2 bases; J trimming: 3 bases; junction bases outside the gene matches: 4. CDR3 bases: TGTGCCAGCAGTTTAACAGGGGAATCCAATCAGCCCCAGCATTTT. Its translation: CASSLTGESNQPQHF. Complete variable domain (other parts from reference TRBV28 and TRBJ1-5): DVKVTQSSRYLVKRTGEKVFLECVQDMDHENMFWYRQDPGLGLRLIYFSYDVKMKEKGDIPEGYSVSREKKERFSLILESASTNQTSMYLCASSLTGESNQPQHFGDGTRLSIL.

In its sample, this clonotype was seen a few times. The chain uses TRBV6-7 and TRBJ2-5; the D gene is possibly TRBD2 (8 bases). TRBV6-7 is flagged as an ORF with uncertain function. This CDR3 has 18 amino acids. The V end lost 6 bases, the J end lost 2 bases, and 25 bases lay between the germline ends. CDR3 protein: CASRNGQEVAGPQETQYF. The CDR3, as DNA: TGTGCCAGCAGAAACGGACAGGAGGTAGCGGGACCACAAGAGACCCAGTACTTC.

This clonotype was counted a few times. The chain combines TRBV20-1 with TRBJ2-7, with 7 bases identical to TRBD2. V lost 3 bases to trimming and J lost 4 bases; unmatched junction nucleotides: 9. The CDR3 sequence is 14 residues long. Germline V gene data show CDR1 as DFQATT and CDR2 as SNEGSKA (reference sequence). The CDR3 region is CSASSAGEFYEQYF. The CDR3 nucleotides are TGCAGTGCTAGCTCGGCGGGAGAATTTTACGAGCAGTACTTC.

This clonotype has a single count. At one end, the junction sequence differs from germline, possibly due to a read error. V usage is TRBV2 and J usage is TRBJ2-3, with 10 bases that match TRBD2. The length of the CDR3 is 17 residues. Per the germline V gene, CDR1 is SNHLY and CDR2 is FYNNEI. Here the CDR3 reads CASREAGGLLTESPQYF. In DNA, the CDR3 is TGTGCCAGCAGGGAAGCGGGAGGGCTTCTGACGGAATCCCCGCAGTATTTT.

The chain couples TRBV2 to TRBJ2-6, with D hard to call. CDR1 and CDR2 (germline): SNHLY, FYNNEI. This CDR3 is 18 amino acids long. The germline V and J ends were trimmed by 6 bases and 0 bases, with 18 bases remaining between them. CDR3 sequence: CASRIPGPKSSGANVLTF. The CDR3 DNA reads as TGTGCCAGCAGGATTCCGGGTCCTAAGAGCTCTGGGGCCAACGTCCTGACTTTC. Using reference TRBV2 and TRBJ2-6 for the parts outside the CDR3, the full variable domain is EPEVTQTPSHQVTQMGQEVILRCVPISNHLYFYWYRQILGQKVEFLVSFYNNEISEKSEIFDDQFSVERPDGSNFTLKIRSTKLEDSAMYFCASRIPGPKSSGANVLTFGAGSRLTVL.

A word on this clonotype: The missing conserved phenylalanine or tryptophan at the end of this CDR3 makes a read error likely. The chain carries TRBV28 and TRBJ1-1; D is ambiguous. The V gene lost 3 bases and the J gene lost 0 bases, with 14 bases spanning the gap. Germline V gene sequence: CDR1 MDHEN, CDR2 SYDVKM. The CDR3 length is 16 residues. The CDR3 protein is CASSFRVWAVNTEAFS. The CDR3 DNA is TGTGCCAGCAGTTTTCGAGTTTGGGCAGTGAACACTGAAGCTTTCTCT.

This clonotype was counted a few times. CDR3 residues: CASSLEQGTHEQYF. Here the CDR3 DNA reads TGCGCCAGCAGCTTGGAGCAGGGGACCCACGAGCAGTACTTC. The V call is TRBV5-1, the J call TRBJ2-7; possibly TRBD1 for D (6 bases). This CDR3 is built from 14 residues. Trimming took off 0 bases at V and 5 bases at J, with 12 bases between the two ends. The germline CDR1 and CDR2 sequences are SGHRS and YFSETQ.

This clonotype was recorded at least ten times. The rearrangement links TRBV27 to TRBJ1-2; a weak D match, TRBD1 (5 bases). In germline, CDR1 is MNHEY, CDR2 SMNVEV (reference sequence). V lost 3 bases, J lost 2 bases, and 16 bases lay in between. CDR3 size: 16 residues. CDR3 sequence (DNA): TGTGCCAGCAGTTTTGGGGGGGGAGGCCCCAACTATGGCTACACCTTC. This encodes CASSFGGGGPNYGYTF.

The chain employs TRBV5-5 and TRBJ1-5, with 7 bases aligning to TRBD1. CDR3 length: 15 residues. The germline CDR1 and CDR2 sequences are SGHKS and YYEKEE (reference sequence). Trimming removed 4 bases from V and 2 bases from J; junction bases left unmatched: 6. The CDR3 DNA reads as TGTGCCAGCAGCGTACACACAGGGGGCAATCAGCCCCAGCATTTT. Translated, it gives CASSVHTGGNQPQHF.

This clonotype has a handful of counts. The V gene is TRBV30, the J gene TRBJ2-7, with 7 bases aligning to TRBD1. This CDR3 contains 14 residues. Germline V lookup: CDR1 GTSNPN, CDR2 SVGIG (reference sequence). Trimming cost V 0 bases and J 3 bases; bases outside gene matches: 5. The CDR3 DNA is TGTGCCTGGAGTGTACATGGGACAGACTACGAGCAGTACTTC. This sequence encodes CAWSVHGTDYEQYF.

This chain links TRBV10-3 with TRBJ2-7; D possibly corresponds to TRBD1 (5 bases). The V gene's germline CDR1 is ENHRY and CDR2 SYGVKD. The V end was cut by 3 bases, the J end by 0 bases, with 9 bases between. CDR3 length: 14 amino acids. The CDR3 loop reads CAISDKGNSYEQYF. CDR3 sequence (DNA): TGTGCCATCAGTGATAAGGGGAACTCCTACGAGCAGTACTTC.

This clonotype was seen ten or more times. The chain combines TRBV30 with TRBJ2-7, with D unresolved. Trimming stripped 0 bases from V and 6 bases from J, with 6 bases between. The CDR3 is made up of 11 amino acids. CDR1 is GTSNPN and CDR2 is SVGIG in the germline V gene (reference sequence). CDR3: CAWSVRSEQYF. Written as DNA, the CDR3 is TGTGCCTGGAGTGTACGATCCGAGCAGTACTTC.

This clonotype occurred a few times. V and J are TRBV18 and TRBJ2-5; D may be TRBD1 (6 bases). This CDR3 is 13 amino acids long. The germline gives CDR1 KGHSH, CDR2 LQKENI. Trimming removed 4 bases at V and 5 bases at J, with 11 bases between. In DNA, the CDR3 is TGTGCCAGCTCACAACAGGGTGAGGAGACCCAGTACTTC. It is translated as CASSQQGEETQYF. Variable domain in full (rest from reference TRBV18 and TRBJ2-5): NAGVMQNPRHLVRRRGQEARLRCSPMKGHSHVYWYRQLPEEGLKFMVYLQKENIIDESGMPKERFSAEFPKEGPSILRIQQVVRGDSAAYFCASSQQGEETQYFGPGTRLLVL.

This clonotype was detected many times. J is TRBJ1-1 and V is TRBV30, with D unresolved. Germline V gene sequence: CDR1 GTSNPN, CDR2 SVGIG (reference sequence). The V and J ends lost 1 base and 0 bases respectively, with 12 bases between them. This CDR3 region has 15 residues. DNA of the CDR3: TGTGCCTGGAGTGCCCTGAGGGTGGTGAACACTGAAGCTTTCTTT. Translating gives CAWSALRVVNTEAFF. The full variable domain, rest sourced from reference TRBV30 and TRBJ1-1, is SQTIHQWPATLVQPVGSPLSLECTVEGTSNPNLYWYRQAAGRGLQLLFYSVGIGQISSEVPQNLSASRPQDRQFILSSKKLLLSDSGFYLCAWSALRVVNTEAFFGQGTRLTVV.

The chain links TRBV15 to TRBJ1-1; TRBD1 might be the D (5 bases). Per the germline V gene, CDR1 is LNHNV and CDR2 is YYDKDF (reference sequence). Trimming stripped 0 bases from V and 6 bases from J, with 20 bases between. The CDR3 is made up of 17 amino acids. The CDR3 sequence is CATSRDGRWGREAEAFF. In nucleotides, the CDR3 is TGTGCCACCAGCAGAGATGGGAGGTGGGGCCGAGAGGCTGAAGCTTTCTTT.

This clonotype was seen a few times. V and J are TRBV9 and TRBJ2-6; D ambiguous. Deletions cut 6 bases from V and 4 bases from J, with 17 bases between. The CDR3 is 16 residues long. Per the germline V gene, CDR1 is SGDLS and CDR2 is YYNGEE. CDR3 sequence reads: CASTLPMGSGANVLTF. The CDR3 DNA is TGTGCCAGCACCTTACCTATGGGATCCGGGGCCAACGTCCTGACTTTC.

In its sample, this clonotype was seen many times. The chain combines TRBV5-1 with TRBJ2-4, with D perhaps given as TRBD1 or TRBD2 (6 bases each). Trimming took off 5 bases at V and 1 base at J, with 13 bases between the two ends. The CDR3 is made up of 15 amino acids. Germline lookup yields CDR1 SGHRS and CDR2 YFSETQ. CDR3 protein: CASRYEGGAKNIQYF. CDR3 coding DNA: TGCGCCAGCAGATATGAAGGGGGGGCCAAAAACATTCAGTACTTC.

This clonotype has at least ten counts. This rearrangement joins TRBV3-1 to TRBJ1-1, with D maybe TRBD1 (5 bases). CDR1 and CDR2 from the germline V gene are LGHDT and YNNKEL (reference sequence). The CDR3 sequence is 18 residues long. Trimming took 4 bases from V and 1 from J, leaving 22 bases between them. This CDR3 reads CASSPGTARLDRNTEAFF. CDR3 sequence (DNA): TGTGCCAGCAGCCCGGGGACGGCAAGACTGGACCGGAACACTGAAGCTTTCTTT.

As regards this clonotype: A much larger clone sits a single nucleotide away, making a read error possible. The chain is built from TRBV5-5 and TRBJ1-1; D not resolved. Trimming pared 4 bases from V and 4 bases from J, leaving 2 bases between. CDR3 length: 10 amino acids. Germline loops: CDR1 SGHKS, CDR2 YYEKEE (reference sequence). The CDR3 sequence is CASSITEAFF. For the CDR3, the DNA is TGTGCCAGCAGCATCACTGAAGCTTTCTTT. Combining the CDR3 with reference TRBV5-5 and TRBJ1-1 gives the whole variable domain DAGVTQSPTHLIKTRGQQVTLRCSPISGHKSVSWYQQVLGQGPQFIFQYYEKEERGRGNFPDRFSARQFPNYSSELNVNALLLGDSALYLCASSITEAFFGQGTRLTVV.

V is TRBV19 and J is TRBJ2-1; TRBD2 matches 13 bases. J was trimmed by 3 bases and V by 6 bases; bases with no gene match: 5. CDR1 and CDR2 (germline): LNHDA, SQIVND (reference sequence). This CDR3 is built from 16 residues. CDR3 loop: CASSPTSGRGYNEQFF. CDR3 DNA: TGTGCCAGTAGCCCTACTAGCGGGAGGGGCTACAATGAGCAGTTCTTC.

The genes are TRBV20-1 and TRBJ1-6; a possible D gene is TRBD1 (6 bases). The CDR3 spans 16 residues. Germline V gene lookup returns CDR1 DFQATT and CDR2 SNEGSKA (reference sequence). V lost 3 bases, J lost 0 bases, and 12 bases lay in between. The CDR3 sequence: CSASGEGGSYNSPLHF. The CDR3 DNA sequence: TGCAGTGCTAGCGGGGAAGGGGGCTCCTATAATTCACCCCTCCACTTT.

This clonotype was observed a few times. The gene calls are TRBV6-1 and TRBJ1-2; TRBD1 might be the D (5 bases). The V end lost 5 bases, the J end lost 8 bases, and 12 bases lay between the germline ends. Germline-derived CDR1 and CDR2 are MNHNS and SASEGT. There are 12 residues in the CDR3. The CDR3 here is CASSRGTGGYTF. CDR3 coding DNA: TGTGCCAGCAGTCGGGGGACCGGAGGCTACACCTTC.

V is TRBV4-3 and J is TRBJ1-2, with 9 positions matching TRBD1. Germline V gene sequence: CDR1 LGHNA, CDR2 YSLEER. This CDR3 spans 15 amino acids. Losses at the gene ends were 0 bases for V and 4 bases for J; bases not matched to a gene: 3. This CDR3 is CASSQDGTGIYGYTF. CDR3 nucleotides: TGCGCCAGCAGCCAAGACGGGACAGGGATCTATGGCTACACCTTC.

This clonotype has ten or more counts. The CDR3 DNA sequence: TGCAGTGCTAGAGTTAAGGCTAACTATGGCTACACCTTC. Translating it yields CSARVKANYGYTF. The rearrangement links TRBV20-1 to TRBJ1-2; D not certain. The CDR3 loop spans 13 amino acids. Germline-derived CDR1 and CDR2 are DFQATT and SNEGSKA (reference sequence). V gave up 1 base and J gave up 0 bases, with 6 bases separating them.

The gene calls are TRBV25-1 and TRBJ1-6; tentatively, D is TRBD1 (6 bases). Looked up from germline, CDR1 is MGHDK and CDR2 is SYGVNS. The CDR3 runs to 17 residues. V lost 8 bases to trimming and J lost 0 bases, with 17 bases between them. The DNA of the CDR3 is TGTGCCAGCGGAGGCGGGGGCAGTAGCTCCTATAATTCACCCCTCCACTTT. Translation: CASGGGGSSSYNSPLHF.

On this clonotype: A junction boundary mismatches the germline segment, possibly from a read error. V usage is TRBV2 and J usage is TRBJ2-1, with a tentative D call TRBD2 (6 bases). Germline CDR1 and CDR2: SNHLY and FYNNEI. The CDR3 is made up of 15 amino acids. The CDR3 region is CVSSAEGGTYNEQFF. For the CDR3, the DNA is TGTGTCAGCAGTGCTGAGGGAGGAACCTACAATGAGCAGTTCTTC.

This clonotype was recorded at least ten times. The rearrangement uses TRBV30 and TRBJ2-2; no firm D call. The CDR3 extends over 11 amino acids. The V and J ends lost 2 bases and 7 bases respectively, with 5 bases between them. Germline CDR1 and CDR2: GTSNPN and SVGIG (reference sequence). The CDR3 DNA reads TGTGCCTGGAGTTTCAGCGGGGAGCTGTTTTTT. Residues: CAWSFSGELFF.